These 26 T cell receptor beta chains share one sample of origin, sequenced in a study of blood T cells in healthy people across ages. Sample-barcoded 5' priming and a J-beta primer mix drove a second PCR of 7 to 11 cycles. TCRdb re-analysed the 5' RACE reads in MiXCR, keeping a single row per CDR3 protein. The table has 1.2 million to 1.5 million distinct CDR3 sequences, approximately 38% seen once. The sample comprised blood. The receptors derive from a woman aged 18-29 years in good health.

The chain has TRBV20-1 and TRBJ2-7; D might be TRBD1 (6 bases). The assigned J gene may be wrong: the sequence end matches TRBJ2-5 better. This CDR3 has 12 amino acids. Looked up from germline, CDR1 is DFQATT and CDR2 is SNEGSKA (reference sequence). The CDR3 is CSAFTGLETQYF. CDR3 bases: TGCAGTGCCTTCACAGGGTTAGAGACCCAGTACTTC.

This clonotype was found a few times. The chain uses TRBV28 and TRBJ1-2; 9 nucleotides align to TRBD1. Germline CDR1 MDHEN, CDR2 SYDVKM. J lost 2 bases, V lost 1 base, and 2 bases had no gene match. This CDR3 is built from 15 residues. The CDR3 loop reads CASSLLGQGNYGYTF. The CDR3 DNA reads as TGTGCCAGCAGTTTATTGGGACAGGGAAACTATGGCTACACCTTC.

This clonotype was detected only once. The chain combines TRBV19 with TRBJ2-1; D tentatively reads TRBD1 or TRBD2 (5 bases each). Germline CDR1 and CDR2: LNHDA and SQIVND (reference sequence). CDR3 length equals 15 residues. Trimming took off 2 bases at V and 10 bases at J, with 18 bases between the two ends. The CDR3 nucleotides read TGTGCCAGTAGTATAAATCCCACGGGGACGGGAGAGCAGTTCTTC. It translates to CASSINPTGTGEQFF.

The genes are TRBV10-3 and TRBJ2-5; TRBD1 or TRBD2 may be the D gene (5 bases each). Germline-derived CDR1 and CDR2 are ENHRY and SYGVKD. The length of the CDR3 is 14 residues. Trimming took 2 bases from V and 4 from J, leaving 11 bases between them. The DNA for the CDR3 is TGTGCCATCAGTGAGAGAGTTGGGGGAGAGACCCAGTACTTC. It is translated as CAISERVGGETQYF.

This chain links TRBV6-2 or TRBV6-3 with TRBJ2-7; 10 bases agree with TRBD1. The CDR3 is made up of 14 amino acids. Germline-derived CDR1 and CDR2 are MNHEY and SVGEGT. After removal of 6 bases from V and 7 bases from J, the junction contained 9 bases not matched to a gene. The CDR3: CASRGQGQYNEQYF. In DNA form, the CDR3 reads TGTGCCAGCAGGGGACAGGGGCAGTACAATGAGCAGTACTTC.

On this clonotype itself: A junction end diverges from the germline sequence, so it may reflect a read error. This chain connects TRBV27 to TRBJ2-6; TRBD2 is a possible D gene (5 bases). CDR1 MNHEY and CDR2 SMNVEV come from the germline V gene (reference sequence). This CDR3 has 17 residues. Written as DNA, the CDR3 is TGTGCCAGCAGTTCTTGGACGGGAAACTCTGGGACCAACGTCCTGACTTTC. Protein: CASSSWTGNSGTNVLTF. Supplemented by reference TRBV27 and TRBJ2-6, the full variable domain reads EAQVTQNPRYLITVTGKKLTVTCSQNMNHEYMSWYRQDPGLGLRQIYYSMNVEVTDKGDVPEGYKVSRKEKRNFPLILESPSPNQTSLYFCASSSWTGNSGTNVLTFGAGSRLTVL.

The V and J genes are TRBV11-3 and TRBJ2-5, with no clear D. Trimming removed 0 bases from V and 5 bases from J, with 10 bases in between. The CDR3 spans 14 residues. From germline, CDR1 is SGHNT and CDR2 YENEEA. The CDR3: CASSLDAVGETQYF. DNA for the CDR3: TGTGCCAGCAGCTTAGATGCGGTAGGGGAGACCCAGTACTTC.

The CDR3 nucleotides read TGTGCCAGCGCAGGGGCTGGGGTATTTAAGTATGGCTACACCTTC. Translated: CASAGAGVFKYGYTF. This chain joins TRBV7-9 and TRBJ1-2, with D possibly being TRBD1 (6 bases). Germline CDR1 SEHNR, CDR2 FQNEAQ (reference sequence). V was clipped by 8 bases and J by 5 bases, with 21 bases between them. CDR3 size: 15 residues. The variable domain in full, with the rest retrieved from reference TRBV7-9 and TRBJ1-2, is DTGVSQNPRHKITKRGQNVTFRCDPISEHNRLYWYRQTLGQGPEFLTYFQNEAQLEKSRLLSDRFSAERPKGSFSTLEIQRTEQGDSAMYLCASAGAGVFKYGYTFGSGTRLTVV.

This clonotype appeared a few times. This sequence joins TRBV3-1 and TRBJ1-6; possibly TRBD1 for D (5 bases). V gave up 5 bases and J gave up 8 bases, with 7 bases separating them. CDR1 is LGHDT and CDR2 is YNNKEL in the germline V gene (reference sequence). This CDR3 spans 12 amino acids. DNA of the CDR3: TGTGCCAGCAGCGAGGGGCATTCACCCCTCCACTTT. It translates to CASSEGHSPLHF.

The rearrangement joins TRBV3-1 to TRBJ2-4; 11 bases line up with TRBD2. The J call may be faulty, since TRBJ2-5 better matches the DNA end. This CDR3 is built from 18 residues. The germline V gene encodes CDR1 LGHDT and CDR2 YNNKEL (reference sequence). CDR3 residues: CASSQYLGTSGFQETQYF. As DNA, the CDR3 is TGTGCCAGCAGCCAATACCTGGGGACTAGCGGCTTCCAAGAGACCCAGTACTTC.

This rearrangement joins TRBV29-1 to TRBJ1-2; D is perhaps TRBD1 (5 bases). Germline CDR1 reads SQVTM; CDR2 reads ANQGSEA. The CDR3 is 13 residues long. The DNA for the CDR3 is TGCGCCTATTGGCAGGGAATCACGGATGGCTACACCTTC. Amino acid sequence: CAYWQGITDGYTF.

The V and J genes are TRBV28 and TRBJ2-1; D possibly uses TRBD1 or TRBD2 (5 bases each). The J call could be wrong; TRBJ2-7 is a better fit for the DNA end. CDR1 and CDR2 from the germline V gene are MDHEN and SYDVKM. This CDR3 contains 15 residues. Here the CDR3 DNA reads TGTGCCAGCAGCCCCGGGGCACTAACCTACAATGAGCAGTACTTC. It codes for CASSPGALTYNEQYF.

The V call is TRBV20-1, the J call TRBJ1-1; maybe TRBD1 (5 bases). The germline gives CDR1 DFQATT, CDR2 SNEGSKA (reference sequence). V lost 2 bases to trimming and J lost 0 bases, with 13 bases between them. The length of the CDR3 is 15 residues. CDR3 protein: CSARREGLMNTEAFF. CDR3 DNA: TGCAGTGCTAGAAGAGAGGGACTCATGAACACTGAAGCTTTCTTT.

With regard to this clonotype: A much more abundant neighbour one base away suggests this may be a read error. The V call is TRBV7-6, the J call TRBJ2-7; 7 bases map to TRBD1. The CDR3 loop spans 13 amino acids. Germline CDR1 reads SGHVS; CDR2 reads FNYEAQ. J lost 3 bases, V lost 5 bases, and 4 bases had no gene match. CDR3 coding DNA: TGTGCCAGCAGCCGGGACAGACACTACGAGCAGTACTTC. Protein: CASSRDRHYEQYF.

The chain uses TRBV29-1 and TRBJ1-1, with TRBD1 identical over 9 bases. CDR3 length: 14 residues. The V gene end was trimmed by 7 bases and the J gene end by 1 base; junction bases not matched to a gene: 7. The V gene's germline CDR1 is SQVTM and CDR2 ANQGSEA. CDR3: CSAPGQGQNTEAFF. CDR3 DNA: TGCAGCGCCCCGGGACAGGGCCAGAACACTGAAGCTTTCTTT.

The rearrangement links TRBV30 to TRBJ2-4; no definite D call. The end of the DNA is better explained by TRBJ2-7, so the J call may be wrong. Germline V lookup: CDR1 GTSNPN, CDR2 SVGIG (reference sequence). This CDR3 spans 10 amino acids. The CDR3 DNA sequence: TGTGCCTGGAGTATAGACGAGCAGTACTTC. It is translated as CAWSIDEQYF.

The gene calls are TRBV20-1 and TRBJ2-3, with TRBD1 matching over 8 bases. The CDR3 has 16 residues. Germline lookup yields CDR1 DFQATT and CDR2 SNEGSKA (reference sequence). Trimming cost V 6 bases and J 2 bases; bases outside gene matches: 13. The DNA for the CDR3 is TGCAGTGCATTGGGGGTAATGGGACAGGACACAGATACGCAGTATTTT. Translating gives CSALGVMGQDTDTQYF.

This clonotype was counted only a few times. The chain carries TRBV7-2 and TRBJ2-2, with 12 bases that match TRBD2. Germline CDR1 reads SGHTA; CDR2 reads FQGNSA. Trimming removed 3 bases from V and 4 bases from J; junction bases left unmatched: 3. This CDR3 has 16 residues. The CDR3: CASSLKLAGGTGELFF. DNA for the CDR3: TGTGCCAGCAGCTTGAAACTAGCGGGAGGCACCGGGGAGCTGTTTTTT. Using reference TRBV7-2 and TRBJ2-2 for the parts outside the CDR3, the full variable domain is GAGVSQSPSNKVTEKGKDVELRCDPISGHTALYWYRQSLGQGLEFLIYFQGNSAPDKSGLPSDRFSAERTGGSVSTLTIQRTQQEDSAVYLCASSLKLAGGTGELFFGEGSRLTVL.

There are a few counts of this clonotype. The V and J genes are TRBV6-2 or TRBV6-3 and TRBJ2-1; D is unresolved. Germline CDR1 and CDR2: MNHEY and SVGEGT. CDR3 length: 12 residues. V shed 6 bases and J shed 5 bases, with 8 bases lying between them. In nucleotides, the CDR3 is TGTGCCAGCAGCATGTCCCACAATGAGCAGTTCTTC. It specifies CASSMSHNEQFF.

This clonotype appeared a single time. The chain links TRBV3-1 to TRBJ2-1; no firm D call. The germline CDR1 and CDR2 sequences are LGHDT and YNNKEL (reference sequence). The V and J ends lost 2 bases and 0 bases respectively, with 14 bases between them. This CDR3 region has 17 residues. The CDR3 loop reads CASSQLSYGSSYNEQFF. CDR3 DNA sequence: TGTGCCAGCAGCCAATTATCATACGGATCCTCCTACAATGAGCAGTTCTTC.

In this sample, this clonotype turned up a few times. This chain joins TRBV7-2 and TRBJ1-5; unclear D gene. V lost 5 bases, J lost 4 bases, and 9 bases lay in between. The CDR3 contains 13 residues. Germline lookup yields CDR1 SGHTA and CDR2 FQGNSA. The chain's CDR3 is CASSVRMNQPQHF. CDR3 DNA sequence: TGTGCCAGCAGCGTCAGGATGAATCAGCCCCAGCATTTT. The full variable domain, with the rest looked up from reference TRBV7-2 and TRBJ1-5, is GAGVSQSPSNKVTEKGKDVELRCDPISGHTALYWYRQSLGQGLEFLIYFQGNSAPDKSGLPSDRFSAERTGGSVSTLTIQRTQQEDSAVYLCASSVRMNQPQHFGDGTRLSIL.

Many counts were recorded for this clonotype. V is TRBV6-6 and J is TRBJ1-4, with D possibly TRBD1 on 5 matching bases. Germline V gives CDR1 MNHNY, CDR2 SVGAGI (reference sequence). V was trimmed by 5 bases and J by 8 bases, leaving 12 bases between them. CDR3 length: 13 amino acids. This CDR3 is CASSQGLGEKLFF. In nucleotides, the CDR3 is TGTGCCAGCAGTCAGGGTTTGGGGGAAAAACTGTTTTTT.

This clonotype was seen a few times. The gene calls are TRBV20-1 and TRBJ2-5; 8 positions match TRBD1. The J call may not be correct, given that the DNA end is closer to TRBJ2-7. The CDR3 is made up of 14 amino acids. CDR1 is DFQATT and CDR2 is SNEGSKA in the germline V gene (reference sequence). The CDR3 bases are TGCAGTGCTAGGGCGACAGGGGAAACCTACGAGCAGTACTTC. Translated, it gives CSARATGETYEQYF.

This chain links TRBV12-3 or TRBV12-4 with TRBJ2-1; possibly TRBD2 for D (5 bases). The germline V and J ends were trimmed by 7 bases and 8 bases, with 15 bases remaining between them. The CDR3 has 13 residues. This CDR3 reads CASMVGSMDEQFF. The CDR3 region has the DNA TGTGCCAGCATGGTGGGGAGTATGGATGAGCAGTTCTTC.

This CDR3 is CATKGFSRGERDYGQFF. CDR3 DNA: TGTGCCACGAAGGGGTTTAGCCGGGGGGAAAGGGACTATGGGCAGTTCTTC. The V gene is TRBV6-1, the J gene TRBJ2-1, with 7 bases aligning to TRBD2. Trimming took 10 bases from V and 12 from J; bases not matched to a gene: 27. This CDR3 comprises 17 residues. Germline CDR1 is MNHNS and CDR2 is SASEGT.

This chain uses TRBV6-5 with TRBJ2-5; 14 bases fit TRBD2. The ends lost 4 bases at V and 4 bases at J; junction bases unmatched: 5. This CDR3 has 16 amino acids. Per germline, CDR1 MNHEY and CDR2 SVGAGI. This chain's CDR3 is CASSWGLAGVTETQYF. DNA of the CDR3: TGTGCCAGCAGTTGGGGACTAGCGGGGGTGACAGAGACCCAGTACTTC.